A single sample is the source of the 16 T cell receptor beta chains below, sequenced in a study of identical twins. Via MiXCR, TCRdb re-called the 5' RACE reads, giving one row per CDR3 protein. The sample lists around 1.7 million distinct CDR3 sequences, under 35% seen once, with 0.27% in the top ten. Sequenced input: cord blood. The source is a newborn girl in good health.

The chain employs TRBV11-1 and TRBJ2-2, with 8 nucleotides matching TRBD2. Unmatched junction bases numbered 7, after V lost 5 bases and J lost 5 bases. The CDR3 extends over 15 amino acids. Germline V CDR1 and CDR2: SGHAT, FQDESV (reference sequence). This CDR3 is CASSPGLEGTGELFF. CDR3 bases: TGTGCCAGCAGCCCGGGACTAGAGGGGACCGGGGAGCTGTTTTTT.

This clonotype was counted only a few times. J is TRBJ2-7 and V is TRBV10-3; tentative D call: TRBD2 (5 bases). Germline assignment: CDR1 ENHRY and CDR2 SYGVKD. The CDR3 sequence is 14 residues long. Trimming removed 0 bases from V and 5 bases from J, with 11 bases in between. For the CDR3, the DNA is TGTGCCATCAGTGAGTCGAGGGAGCTCCACGAGCAGTACTTC. Its translation is CAISESRELHEQYF.

The chain links TRBV10-3 to TRBJ2-1, with 9 bases identical to TRBD2. CDR1 is ENHRY, CDR2 SYGVKD, per germline. V lost 6 bases to trimming and J lost 10 bases; unmatched junction nucleotides: 10. The CDR3 spans 14 residues. The CDR3 region is CAISGTSLSYEQFF. DNA for the CDR3: TGTGCCATCAGCGGGACTAGCCTATCCTACGAGCAGTTCTTC.

Comments on this clonotype: A clone one base away is much larger, so this may be a read error. The gene calls are TRBV12-3 or TRBV12-4 and TRBJ2-7; D is unresolved. The CDR3 runs 12 residues. The CDR3 reads CASSHKAYERYF. CDR3 nucleotides: TGTGCCAGCAGTCATAAGGCCTACGAGCGGTACTTC.

For this clonotype: At one end the junction does not follow the germline gene, possibly because of a read error. The rearrangement uses TRBV28 and TRBJ1-2; no clear D gene. The CDR3 spans 13 residues. The germline V gene has CDR1 MDHEN and CDR2 SYDVKM. The CDR3 sequence: CASSPAANYGHTF. DNA for the CDR3: TGTGCCAGCAGCCCCGCAGCTAACTATGGCCACACCTTC.

With respect to this clonotype: A much larger clonotype is one base distant, so this may be a read error. J is TRBJ2-7 and V is TRBV7-2; D might be TRBD1 (6 bases). The V end was cut by 2 bases, the J end by 7 bases, with 18 bases between. The CDR3 spans 15 residues. From germline, CDR1 is SGHTA and CDR2 FQGNSA. The CDR3 loop reads CASSLFTQGYNEQYF. In DNA form, the CDR3 reads TGTGCCAGCAGCTTATTTACGCAGGGGTACAATGAGCAGTACTTC. Together with reference TRBV7-2 and TRBJ2-7, the CDR3 gives the full variable domain: GAGVSQSPSNKVTEKGKDVELRCDPISGHTALYWYRQSLGQGLEFLIYFQGNSAPDKSGLPSDRFSAERTGGSVSTLTIQRTQQEDSAVYLCASSLFTQGYNEQYFGPGTRLTVT.

The J gene is TRBJ2-1, the V gene TRBV14; 8 nucleotides line up with TRBD2. V was pared by 2 bases and J by 6 bases, with 9 bases of the junction left unmatched. The CDR3 sequence is 16 residues long. The germline V gene has CDR1 SGHDN and CDR2 FVKESK. CDR3 nucleotide sequence: TGTGCCAGCAGCCAAATTAGCGGGGTCAGGGGCAATGAGCAGTTCTTC. The encoded protein is CASSQISGVRGNEQFF.

V gene TRBV12-3 or TRBV12-4 combines with J gene TRBJ1-1; D is uncertain. Trimming took off 3 bases at V and 6 bases at J, with 20 bases between the two ends. This CDR3 is 16 amino acids long. The CDR3 DNA reads as TGTGCCAGCAGTTTGGCGCAGAAGACCCTCGCCGCTGAAGCTTTCTTT. It specifies CASSLAQKTLAAEAFF.

This clonotype was detected only a few times. The rearrangement uses TRBV4-1 and TRBJ2-3; TRBD1 matches 8 bases. The V and J ends lost 4 bases and 2 bases, in that order; junction bases with no gene match: 8. Germline V lookup: CDR1 MGHRA, CDR2 YSYEKL. This CDR3 is built from 16 residues. CDR3 protein: CASSPDRALITDTQYF. Written as DNA, the CDR3 is TGCGCCAGCAGCCCGGACAGGGCCCTTATCACAGATACGCAGTATTTT.

The rearrangement uses TRBV30 and TRBJ2-1; 10 bases match TRBD2. V was pared by 0 bases and J by 4 bases, with 0 bases of the junction left unmatched. The CDR3 has 14 amino acids. Germline lookup yields CDR1 GTSNPN and CDR2 SVGIG (reference sequence). The CDR3 DNA reads TGTGCCTGGAGTGTACTAGCGGGGTACAATGAGCAGTTCTTC. Translated, it gives CAWSVLAGYNEQFF.

This clonotype occurred a few times. CDR3 bases: TGTGCCAGCAGCTTCCGCGGGACTAGCGGGATCAATGAGCAGTTCTTC. Its translation: CASSFRGTSGINEQFF. This rearrangement joins TRBV7-2 to TRBJ2-1; 13 nucleotides line up with TRBD2. CDR1 SGHTA and CDR2 FQGNSA come from the germline V gene. Trimming at V came to 3 bases and at J to 6 bases, leaving 5 bases not matched to a gene. The CDR3 consists of 16 residues.

This chain links TRBV7-9 with TRBJ1-3; D may be TRBD1 (5 bases). Germline assignment: CDR1 SEHNR and CDR2 FQNEAQ (reference sequence). The germline V and J ends were trimmed by 5 bases and 4 bases, with 18 bases remaining between them. CDR3 length: 16 amino acids. CDR3: CASSQWDDRSGNTIYF. The CDR3 DNA is TGTGCCAGCAGCCAATGGGACGATAGATCAGGAAACACCATATATTTT.

This sequence joins TRBV4-1 and TRBJ2-3, with TRBD2 matching 10 bases. Germline CDR1 and CDR2: MGHRA and YSYEKL. The CDR3 has 18 amino acids. The J segment lost 5 bases and the V segment lost 2 bases, leaving 13 bases of the junction unmatched. CDR3 DNA: TGCGCCAGCAGCCAAAATATACTAGCGGGGCTTGGCGGAGATACGCAGTATTTT. Translating it yields CASSQNILAGLGGDTQYF.

This clonotype has just a few counts. The rearrangement uses TRBV7-2 and TRBJ2-5; tentatively, D is TRBD2 (5 bases). Deletions cut 2 bases from V and 2 bases from J, with 12 bases between. The CDR3 totals 15 residues. In germline, CDR1 is SGHTA, CDR2 FQGNSA. CDR3 nucleotide sequence: TGTGCCAGCAGCTTATATAAGCGGAAGCAAGAGACCCAGTACTTC. Translation: CASSLYKRKQETQYF.

V and J are TRBV20-1 and TRBJ2-3, with 10 bases fitting TRBD2. CDR3 size: 14 residues. Germline V gene data show CDR1 as DFQATT and CDR2 as SNEGSKA (reference sequence). The trim removed 5 bases at V and 5 bases at J, leaving 7 bases unmatched. CDR3 sequence (DNA): TGCAGTGCTCCCAGCGGGGGGGCCCTAGATACGCAGTATTTT. Its protein product is CSAPSGGALDTQYF.

The rearrangement uses TRBV5-5 and TRBJ2-7; 9 nucleotides agree with TRBD2. Trimming at V came to 4 bases and at J to 7 bases, leaving 24 bases not matched to a gene. Germline CDR1 is SGHKS and CDR2 is YYEKEE (reference sequence). The CDR3 consists of 19 residues. The CDR3 DNA reads TGTGCCAGCAGCGTACCGGGACTAGCTGCCGCGGGGCCATACAATGAGCAGTACTTC. Protein sequence: CASSVPGLAAAGPYNEQYF.